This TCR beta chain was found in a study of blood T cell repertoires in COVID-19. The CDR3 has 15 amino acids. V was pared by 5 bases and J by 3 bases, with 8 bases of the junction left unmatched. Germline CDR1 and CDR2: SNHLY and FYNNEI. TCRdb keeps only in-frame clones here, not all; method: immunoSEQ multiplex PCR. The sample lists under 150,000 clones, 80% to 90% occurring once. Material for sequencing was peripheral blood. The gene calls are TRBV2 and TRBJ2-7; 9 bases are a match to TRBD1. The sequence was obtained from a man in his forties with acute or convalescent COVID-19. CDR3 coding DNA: TGTGCCAGCAGTTCGGACAGGGGAATTAACTACGAGCAGTACTTC. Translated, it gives CASSSDRGINYEQYF.